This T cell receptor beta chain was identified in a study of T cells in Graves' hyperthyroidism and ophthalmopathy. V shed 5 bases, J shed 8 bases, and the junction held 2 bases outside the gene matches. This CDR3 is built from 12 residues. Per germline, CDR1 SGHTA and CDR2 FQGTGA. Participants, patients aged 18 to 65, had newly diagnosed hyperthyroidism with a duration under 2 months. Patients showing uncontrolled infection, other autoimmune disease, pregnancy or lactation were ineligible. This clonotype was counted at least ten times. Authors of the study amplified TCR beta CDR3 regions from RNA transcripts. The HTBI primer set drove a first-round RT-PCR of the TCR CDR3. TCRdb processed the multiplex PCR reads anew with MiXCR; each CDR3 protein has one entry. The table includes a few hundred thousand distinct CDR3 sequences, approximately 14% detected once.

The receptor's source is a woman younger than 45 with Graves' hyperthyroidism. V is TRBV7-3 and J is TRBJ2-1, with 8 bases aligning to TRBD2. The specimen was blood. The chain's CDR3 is CASSAAGDEQFF. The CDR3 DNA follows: TGTGCCAGCAGCGCAGCGGGAGATGAGCAGTTCTTC.